The next 31 T cell receptor beta chains were all read from a single sample in a study of a mutant IDH1 vaccine in newly diagnosed glioma. The data were produced by immunoSEQ multiplex PCR, yet TCRdb's version contains in-frame clones alone and is incomplete. This table has about 42,000 clones, approximately 80% appearing once. The time point here: week 35, safety follow-up. With topical imiquimod, each dose of the vaccine consisted of 300 ug of mutant IDH1 20-mer peptide. These receptors have no known antigen. The sample was PBMCs, taken from a glioma patient whose treatment included an IDH1 peptide vaccine. These receptor sequences come from a woman in her forties or fifties with glioma.

This chain connects TRBV6-5 to TRBJ2-7; D tentatively fits TRBD1 or TRBD2 (5 bases each). CDR1 MNHEY and CDR2 SVGAGI come from the germline V gene. CDR3 length equals 15 residues. Trimming left V 6 bases short and J 2 bases short, with 17 bases between. The CDR3 loop reads CASSPPGTLTYEQYF. The CDR3 DNA is TGTGCCAGCAGCCCCCCCGGGACCCTAACCTACGAGCAGTACTTC.

This clone was counted between two and nine times. The rearrangement links TRBV12-5 to TRBJ2-1; 9 bases agree with TRBD1. The CDR3 is made up of 16 amino acids. J was trimmed by 4 bases and V by 0 bases; bases with no gene match: 4. The germline gives CDR1 LGHNT, CDR2 FRNRAP. For the CDR3, the DNA is TGTGCTAGTGGTTTGGTACAGGGGACAGGGTACAATGAGCAGTTCTTC. Translation: CASGLVQGTGYNEQFF.

J is TRBJ2-7 and V is TRBV14; D not resolved. V was trimmed by 1 base and J by 5 bases, leaving 3 bases between them. The CDR3 length is 11 residues. In germline, CDR1 is SGHDN, CDR2 FVKESK. CDR3 protein: CASSQVHEQYF. The CDR3 DNA follows: TGTGCCAGCAGCCAAGTCCACGAGCAGTACTTC.

This chain connects TRBV5-6 to TRBJ1-3; D is unclear. Trimming pared 3 bases from V and 0 bases from J, leaving 4 bases between. This CDR3 comprises 13 residues. Germline V CDR1 and CDR2: SGHDT, YYEEEE. The DNA for the CDR3 is TGTGCCAGCAGCTGGCGCTCTGGAAACACCATATATTTT. It encodes CASSWRSGNTIYF.

This clone appeared once. The chain recombines TRBV7-2 with TRBJ1-1; no firm D call. Germline V gene sequence: CDR1 SGHTA, CDR2 FQGNSA. Trimming shortened V by 0 bases and J by 0 bases, and 5 bases separated the two germline ends. The CDR3 spans 14 residues. DNA of the CDR3: TGTGCCAGCAGCTTAGCAAGACTGAACACTGAAGCTTTCTTT. It is translated as CASSLARLNTEAFF.

This clone has just one count. This sequence joins TRBV2 and TRBJ2-2; D remains unclear. The CDR3 spans 14 residues. V lost 4 bases, J lost 2 bases, and 8 bases lay in between. Germline loops: CDR1 SNHLY, CDR2 FYNNEI. The CDR3 DNA is TGTGCCAGCAGTGCTCTGCGAAACACCGGGGAGCTGTTTTTT. Translating it yields CASSALRNTGELFF.

The chain carries TRBV7-9 and TRBJ1-1; D possibly corresponds to TRBD1 (6 bases). The germline CDR1 and CDR2 sequences are SEHNR and FQNEAQ (reference sequence). The CDR3 is 18 residues long. Trimming stripped 1 base from V and 1 base from J, with 19 bases between. CDR3 bases: TGTGCCAGCAGCTTAGGAGGGGTAGACAGGCCCAAGAACACTGAAGCTTTCTTT. It yields the protein CASSLGGVDRPKNTEAFF.

This chain connects TRBV5-1 to TRBJ2-7, with D tentatively TRBD1 or TRBD2 (6 bases each). V lost 5 bases to trimming and J lost 5 bases, with 17 bases between them. In germline, CDR1 is SGHRS, CDR2 YFSETQ. The CDR3 is 14 amino acids. CDR3 sequence (DNA): TGCGCCAGCAGACCCCAAGGGGGGCACAACGAGCAGTACTTC. Amino acids: CASRPQGGHNEQYF.

The rearrangement uses TRBV4-1 and TRBJ2-7, with D possibly matching TRBD1 (5 bases). The CDR3 runs to 17 residues. CDR1 is MGHRA and CDR2 is YSYEKL in the germline V gene. Trimming took 2 bases from V and 0 from J, leaving 17 bases between them. The CDR3 spells CASSQPLGQGDSYEQYF. The CDR3 coding sequence is TGCGCCAGCAGCCAACCTTTGGGGCAGGGCGACTCCTACGAGCAGTACTTC.

This clone was observed a few times. In DNA form, the CDR3 reads TGTGCCAGCAGGGCGTGGGGCAGCCTAAACTATGGCTACACCTTC. It translates to CASRAWGSLNYGYTF. The rearrangement links TRBV2 to TRBJ1-2; D perhaps matches TRBD1 (5 bases). V lost 6 bases, J lost 2 bases, and 16 bases lay in between. The CDR3 spans 15 residues. CDR1 is SNHLY, CDR2 FYNNEI, per germline.

A note on this clone: Other nucleotide sequences from this sample produce the same CDR3. The rearrangement links TRBV5-1 to TRBJ1-4; 9 bases align to TRBD1. CDR1 SGHRS and CDR2 YFSETQ come from the germline V gene. Unmatched junction bases numbered 1, after V lost 0 bases and J lost 4 bases. The CDR3 totals 15 residues. The CDR3, as DNA: TGCGCCAGCAGCTTGGAGGGACAGGGTAATGAAAAACTGTTTTTT. Protein product: CASSLEGQGNEKLFF.

This chain joins TRBV6-5 and TRBJ2-5, with TRBD2 as a possible D gene (7 bases). Germline V CDR1 and CDR2: MNHEY, SVGAGI. This CDR3 is built from 14 residues. With 11 bases removed from V and 5 bases from J, the gap between germline ends came to 21 bases. In DNA form, the CDR3 reads TGTGCCGTTTCGGGGTACGGGGGGCCGGAGACCCAGTACTTC. This encodes CAVSGYGGPETQYF.

The CDR3 here is CASTSEVGGTHEQYF. The CDR3 coding sequence is TGTGCCAGCACATCGGAGGTCGGGGGGACCCACGAGCAGTACTTC. The rearrangement joins TRBV5-6 to TRBJ2-7; 7 bases are shared with TRBD2. CDR1 SGHDT and CDR2 YYEEEE come from the germline V gene. With 6 bases clipped from V and 5 bases from J, the junction kept 14 bases outside the gene matches. CDR3 size: 15 residues.

The J gene is TRBJ2-3, the V gene TRBV5-4; D is uncertain. The CDR3 is 14 residues long. Per the germline V gene, CDR1 is SGHNT and CDR2 is YYREEE (reference sequence). V was cut by 4 bases and J by 4 bases, with 13 bases left in between. Here the CDR3 reads CASSLHRVADTQYF. The CDR3, as DNA: TGTGCCAGCAGCCTCCACCGGGTCGCAGATACGCAGTATTTT.

This chain joins TRBV11-1 and TRBJ1-6; TRBD1 agrees at 7 bases. The junction had 9 bases not matched to a gene; V was cut back by 5 bases and J by 8 bases. Germline CDR1 is SGHAT and CDR2 is FQDESV (reference sequence). The CDR3 runs to 15 residues. The CDR3 is CASSEGQTNYSPLHF. The DNA for the CDR3 is TGTGCCAGCAGCGAGGGACAGACTAATTATTCACCCCTCCACTTT.

The rearrangement uses TRBV19 and TRBJ1-5; D gene uncertain. Germline V gene data show CDR1 as LNHDA and CDR2 as SQIVND (reference sequence). Trimming took off 7 bases at V and 4 bases at J, with 11 bases between the two ends. This CDR3 comprises 13 residues. As DNA, the CDR3 is TGTGCCAGTACCGACACAGCGAATCAGCCCCAGCATTTT. Protein sequence: CASTDTANQPQHF.

A single count supports this clone. The V and J genes are TRBV5-1 and TRBJ2-1; 7 bases map to TRBD1. The CDR3 loop spans 17 amino acids. The trim removed 4 bases at V and 5 bases at J, leaving 15 bases unmatched. CDR1 and CDR2 from the germline V gene are SGHRS and YFSETQ. For the CDR3, the DNA is TGCGCCAGCAGCCCAAACCCCGACAGGGCGGTGAACAATGAGCAGTTCTTC. Translation gives CASSPNPDRAVNNEQFF.

This sequence joins TRBV28 and TRBJ2-3; no firm D call. The V gene lost 2 bases and the J gene lost 3 bases, with 6 bases spanning the gap. CDR1 and CDR2 (germline): MDHEN, SYDVKM. The CDR3 length is 13 residues. CDR3 in amino acids: CASSLLSTDTQYF. CDR3 bases: TGTGCCAGCAGTTTACTCAGTACAGATACGCAGTATTTT.

V gene TRBV7-6 combines with J gene TRBJ2-5; 11 nucleotides line up with TRBD2. In germline, CDR1 is SGHVS, CDR2 FNYEAQ. CDR3 length equals 16 residues. Germline trimming cut 5 bases from V and 5 bases from J; bases unmatched to any gene: 10. CDR3 in DNA: TGTGCCAGCAGCCCCCCCGGGACTAGCGGTAGGGAGACCCAGTACTTC. This codes for CASSPPGTSGRETQYF.

The chain is built from TRBV2 and TRBJ2-7; 9 bases fit TRBD1. Germline V gives CDR1 SNHLY, CDR2 FYNNEI. V shed 6 bases and J 6 bases; nucleotides not matched to a gene: 6. The CDR3 loop spans 13 amino acids. CDR3 region: CASSYRDRAEQYF. The CDR3, as DNA: TGTGCCAGCAGCTACCGGGACAGGGCCGAGCAGTACTTC.

The V call is TRBV2, the J call TRBJ1-2, with D unclear. The CDR3 loop spans 15 amino acids. The germline V gene has CDR1 SNHLY and CDR2 FYNNEI. Trimming removed 7 bases at V and 3 bases at J, with 18 bases between. DNA for the CDR3: TGTGCCAGCAAGGCGTGGCGGCTTGGGGACTATGGCTACACCTTC. This sequence encodes CASKAWRLGDYGYTF.

J is TRBJ1-5 and V is TRBV30; 8 bases agree with TRBD1. Per germline, CDR1 GTSNPN and CDR2 SVGIG (reference sequence). This CDR3 contains 13 residues. The trim removed 2 bases at V and 5 bases at J, leaving 2 bases unmatched. CDR3 DNA sequence: TGTGCCTGGAGTTCAGGGGGCGATCAGCCCCAGCATTTT. Amino acids: CAWSSGGDQPQHF.

V gene TRBV27 combines with J gene TRBJ1-1, with 8 nucleotides matching TRBD1. The CDR3 is 14 amino acids. CDR1 and CDR2 (germline): MNHEY, SMNVEV (reference sequence). V was pared by 5 bases and J by 3 bases, with 5 bases of the junction left unmatched. The CDR3 coding sequence is TGTGCCAGCAGTATAGGACAGGGCCACACTGAAGCTTTCTTT. Its translation: CASSIGQGHTEAFF.

The chain uses TRBV7-2 and TRBJ1-5; no definite D call. Germline V gene lookup returns CDR1 SGHTA and CDR2 FQGNSA. This CDR3 has 12 residues. Between the trimmed V and J ends, which lost 3 bases and 3 bases, there was a span of 3 bases. Here the CDR3 DNA reads TGTGCCAGCAGCTTGGACAATCAGCCCCAGCATTTT. Amino acid sequence: CASSLDNQPQHF.

The V and J genes are TRBV5-1 and TRBJ2-2, with 7 nucleotides matching TRBD2. V shed 4 bases, J shed 2 bases, and the junction held 5 bases outside the gene matches. The CDR3 spans 15 residues. Germline values: CDR1 SGHRS, CDR2 YFSETQ. The DNA of the CDR3 is TGCGCCAGCAGCACGGGAGGACTTAACACCGGGGAGCTGTTTTTT. It translates to CASSTGGLNTGELFF.

The chain links TRBV14 to TRBJ2-2; perhaps TRBD1 as D (6 bases). Germline V gives CDR1 SGHDN, CDR2 FVKESK. V shed 5 bases and J shed 4 bases, with 17 bases lying between them. CDR3 length equals 16 residues. The CDR3 here is CASSKWQGLGTGELFF. For the CDR3, the DNA is TGTGCCAGCAGCAAATGGCAGGGGCTCGGCACCGGGGAGCTGTTTTTT.

This clone has only one observation. This chain links TRBV6-5 with TRBJ1-2, with 9 bases fitting TRBD1. Trimming removed 6 bases from V and 4 bases from J; junction bases left unmatched: 9. The germline gives CDR1 MNHEY, CDR2 SVGAGI. The CDR3 has 15 residues. CDR3 DNA: TGTGCCAGCAGCTCTCCGACAGGGGGGACCTATGGCTACACCTTC. Its translation is CASSSPTGGTYGYTF.

This clone was seen just once. The DNA for the CDR3 is TGTGCCAGCAGCCCCCGACAGGGCAATTCACCCCTCCACTTT. Protein sequence: CASSPRQGNSPLHF. The chain has TRBV11-3 and TRBJ1-6; 7 bases map to TRBD1. Trimming at V came to 5 bases and at J to 7 bases, leaving 5 bases not matched to a gene. The CDR3 runs to 14 residues. The germline CDR1 and CDR2 sequences are SGHNT and YENEEA.

The rearrangement links TRBV5-1 to TRBJ1-2; unclear D gene. The CDR3 has 14 amino acids. Germline V CDR1 and CDR2: SGHRS, YFSETQ. V was pared by 0 bases and J by 3 bases, with 9 bases between. The CDR3 DNA is TGCGCCAGCAGCTTGGAGGTGGAATACTATGGCTACACCTTC. This encodes CASSLEVEYYGYTF.

The rearrangement joins TRBV29-1 to TRBJ1-1; D unresolved. CDR3 length: 16 residues. V gave up 4 bases and J gave up 7 bases, with 25 bases separating them. The germline V gene encodes CDR1 SQVTM and CDR2 ANQGSEA. The DNA of the CDR3 is TGCAGCGTTGGGTTAGGCGGACGGTCAATTAGTGTTGAAGCTTTCTTT. This sequence encodes CSVGLGGRSISVEAFF.

This clone was counted only a few times. The gene calls are TRBV2 and TRBJ2-3; D gene unclear. This CDR3 has 11 residues. Germline V gene data show CDR1 as SNHLY and CDR2 as FYNNEI. Trimming pared 5 bases from V and 5 bases from J, leaving 5 bases between. CDR3: CASSNLDTQYF. The CDR3 coding sequence is TGTGCCAGCAGTAACCTAGATACGCAGTATTTT. Full variable domain (missing parts from reference TRBV2 and TRBJ2-3): EPEVTQTPSHQVTQMGQEVILRCVPISNHLYFYWYRQILGQKVEFLVSFYNNEISEKSEIFDDQFSVERPDGSNFTLKIRSTKLEDSAMYFCASSNLDTQYFGPGTRLTVL.